This T cell receptor beta chain comes out of a study of OX40 agonist ivuxolimab in advanced cancers. This CDR3 has 10 residues. The V gene lost 8 bases and the J gene lost 3 bases, with 5 bases spanning the gap. The germline gives CDR1 MNHEY, CDR2 SMNVEV (reference sequence). TCRdb keeps only in-frame clones here, not all; method: immunoSEQ multiplex PCR. The table shows roughly 46,000 clones, with roughly nine tenths occurring only once. Broader study findings: Compared with CD4+, CD8+ T cells on average had more expanded clones.

With respect to this clone: Its antigen is not identified.

The receptor was isolated from an adult with an advanced solid tumor such as melanoma, head and neck, liver or kidney cancer. The sample consisted of CD4+ or CD8+ T cells sorted from blood, taken in a trial of the OX40 agonist ivuxolimab. The chain joins TRBV27 to TRBJ2-7, with D hard to call. CDR3 residues: CASGNYEQYF. CDR3 in DNA: TGTGCCAGCGGAAACTACGAGCAGTACTTC.